Below are 31 T cell receptor beta chains sequenced from a single sample in a study of vaccination and CD4 T cells after COVID-19. These receptors' targets are unknown. Sample treatment: roughly 11-day PBMC culture with coronavirus spike peptide pools or control peptides (ViraFEST assay). Cultured CD4+ T cell DNA was sequenced using the Oncomine TCR Beta short-read assay. TCRdb analysed the PCR reads with MiXCR anew, one entry per CDR3 protein. Of 14,000 to 15,000 distinct CDR3 sequences in the sample, 40% to 60% were seen once. The source was cultured CD4+ T cells from blood, collected after SARS-CoV-2 vaccination. The receptors stem from a human donor with COVID-19.

This clonotype showed up just a few times. This chain connects TRBV6-4 to TRBJ1-2; D is ambiguous. CDR3 size: 13 residues. Per germline, CDR1 MRHNA and CDR2 SNTAGT. The V end lost 4 bases, the J end lost 4 bases, and 10 bases lay between the germline ends. CDR3 coding DNA: TGTGCCAGCAGTGCGGGTCTTAGCTATGGCTACACCTTC. As protein: CASSAGLSYGYTF.

This chain links TRBV12-3 or TRBV12-4 with TRBJ1-6; weak D call: TRBD1 (5 bases). This CDR3 contains 15 residues. V gave up 5 bases and J gave up 8 bases, with 16 bases separating them. CDR3 nucleotides: TGTGCCAGCAGTGGGATGAGTGGGGCGTATTCACCCCTCCACTTT. Amino acids: CASSGMSGAYSPLHF.

The chain employs TRBV12-3 or TRBV12-4 and TRBJ2-7, with D perhaps being TRBD1 or TRBD2 (5 bases each). Trimming stripped 7 bases from V and 4 bases from J, with 20 bases between. The length of the CDR3 is 15 residues. The CDR3 protein is CASKFRELPWYEQYF. DNA of the CDR3: TGTGCCAGCAAATTCAGGGAGCTTCCATGGTACGAGCAGTACTTC.

This clonotype was counted a few times. This sequence joins TRBV20-1 and TRBJ2-1; the D gene is possibly TRBD2 (7 bases). V dropped 2 bases and J dropped 6 bases, with 14 bases sitting between them. Germline V gene data show CDR1 as DFQATT and CDR2 as SNEGSKA (reference sequence). The length of the CDR3 is 14 residues. The CDR3 nucleotides are TGCAGTGCTAGAAGTGCGGGGGCCAGCAATGAGCAGTTCTTC. It yields the protein CSARSAGASNEQFF.

The chain employs TRBV12-3 or TRBV12-4 and TRBJ2-5; no clear D gene. This CDR3 comprises 13 residues. The V end was cut by 6 bases, the J end by 3 bases, with 11 bases between. The DNA of the CDR3 is TGTGCCAGCAGGGTCACAAACGAAGAGACCCAGTACTTC. Encoded protein: CASRVTNEETQYF.

This chain links TRBV11-2 with TRBJ2-6, with 9 bases aligning to TRBD1. With V trimmed by 4 bases and J by 3 bases, 10 bases remained unmatched. Germline V CDR1 and CDR2: SGHAT, FQNNGV. The CDR3 spans 18 residues. CDR3 nucleotides: TGTGCCAGCAGCTACAGGGGGCTTAAACCTGGTGGGGCCAACGTCCTGACTTTC. Its translation: CASSYRGLKPGGANVLTF.

V and J are TRBV6-5 and TRBJ1-2; maybe TRBD1 (5 bases). Trimming stripped 0 bases from V and 8 bases from J, with 13 bases between. This CDR3 contains 14 residues. CDR1 MNHEY and CDR2 SVGAGI come from the germline V gene. The CDR3 loop is CASSYSNRDLGYTF. The CDR3 region has the DNA TGTGCCAGCAGTTACTCGAACCGGGACCTAGGCTACACCTTC.

This clonotype has only a few counts. The chain joins TRBV6-5 to TRBJ1-1, with 8 nucleotides matching TRBD1. Germline V gives CDR1 MNHEY, CDR2 SVGAGI. The CDR3 length is 15 residues. V trimming: 3 bases; J trimming: 4 bases; junction bases outside the gene matches: 7. The CDR3 nucleotides are TGTGCCAGCAGTTATCTGACAGGGGCGGTCACTGAAGCTTTCTTT. This translates into CASSYLTGAVTEAFF.

The table lists this clonotype with a few counts. J is TRBJ1-5 and V is TRBV6-1, with D uncertain. The germline V and J ends were trimmed by 7 bases and 4 bases, with 17 bases remaining between them. The CDR3 runs to 15 residues. Looked up from germline, CDR1 is MNHNS and CDR2 is SASEGT. As DNA, the CDR3 is TGTGCCAGCACCTCACCGGTTAGTCCTAATCAGCCCCAGCATTTT. Its protein product is CASTSPVSPNQPQHF.

This clonotype was recorded a few times. The chain recombines TRBV19 with TRBJ1-2; D is undetermined. Looked up from germline, CDR1 is LNHDA and CDR2 is SQIVND (reference sequence). Trimming removed 1 base from V and 1 base from J, with 7 bases in between. The length of the CDR3 is 14 residues. The CDR3 coding sequence is TGTGCCAGTAGTATAGGGACGGTTAACTATGGCTACACCTTC. Translation: CASSIGTVNYGYTF.

There are a few counts of this clonotype. The chain couples TRBV20-1 to TRBJ2-2; D not resolved. The CDR3 has 14 residues. Looked up from germline, CDR1 is DFQATT and CDR2 is SNEGSKA (reference sequence). Trimming removed 4 bases from V and 0 bases from J, with 9 bases in between. CDR3 sequence: CSATTPTNTGELFF. The DNA for the CDR3 is TGCAGTGCTACGACACCCACGAACACCGGGGAGCTGTTTTTT.

The J gene is TRBJ1-6, the V gene TRBV19, with a tentative D call TRBD1 (5 bases). Trimming shortened V by 3 bases and J by 5 bases, and 11 bases separated the two germline ends. The CDR3 spans 15 residues. CDR1 and CDR2 (germline): LNHDA, SQIVND (reference sequence). CDR3 sequence: CASSMGTGNNSPLHF. The CDR3, as DNA: TGTGCCAGTAGTATGGGGACGGGCAATAATTCACCCCTCCACTTT.

V and J are TRBV6-1 and TRBJ1-4, with D unclear. V lost 7 bases and J lost 4, with 7 bases in between. This CDR3 is built from 12 residues. Per the germline V gene, CDR1 is MNHNS and CDR2 is SASEGT. Here the CDR3 DNA reads TGTGCCAGCATCTTCAGTAATGAAAAACTGTTTTTT. Protein: CASIFSNEKLFF.

A note on this clonotype: At one end, the junction sequence differs from germline, possibly due to a read error. The V and J genes are TRBV20-1 and TRBJ2-3; TRBD2 matches 10 bases. Germline assignment: CDR1 DFQATT and CDR2 SNEGSKA (reference sequence). The CDR3 extends over 14 amino acids. CDR3 amino acids: CSASGGASTDTQYF. In nucleotides, the CDR3 is TGCAGCGCTAGCGGGGGCGCTAGCACAGATACGCAGTATTTT.

J is TRBJ1-2 and V is TRBV20-1; tentative D call: TRBD1 (5 bases). This CDR3 spans 16 amino acids. Per the germline V gene, CDR1 is DFQATT and CDR2 is SNEGSKA (reference sequence). Trimming left V 1 base short and J 4 bases short, with 19 bases between. In nucleotides, the CDR3 is TGCAGTGCTAGAGGGGCGACAGCAAAAAGTCCCTATGGCTACACCTTC. Its translation is CSARGATAKSPYGYTF.

The CDR3 sequence: CASSSTGRVQPQHF. CDR3 coding DNA: TGTGCCAGCTCGTCGACAGGGAGGGTGCAGCCCCAGCATTTT. The genes are TRBV18 and TRBJ1-5, with 7 bases fitting TRBD1. CDR1 and CDR2 (germline): KGHSH, LQKENI. The CDR3 is made up of 14 amino acids. V lost 6 bases, J lost 7 bases, and 9 bases stayed unmatched.

The CDR3 loop reads CASSALGNTQYF. The CDR3, as DNA: TGTGCCAGCAGCGCCCTGGGTAATACGCAGTATTTT. The rearrangement uses TRBV5-4 and TRBJ2-3, with D unclear. Germline CDR1 reads SGHNT; CDR2 reads YYREEE (reference sequence). Trimming pared 4 bases from V and 7 bases from J, leaving 10 bases between. This CDR3 is built from 12 residues.

The V call is TRBV7-9, the J call TRBJ1-3; D is unclear. In germline, CDR1 is SEHNR, CDR2 FQNEAQ (reference sequence). Trimming left V 1 base short and J 1 base short, with 14 bases between. The CDR3 is made up of 17 amino acids. Here the CDR3 DNA reads TGTGCCAGCAGCTTAGGCACTCGGGTCGGGTCTGGAAACACCATATATTTT. Residues: CASSLGTRVGSGNTIYF.

This chain joins TRBV4-3 and TRBJ2-5; possibly TRBD1 for D (7 bases). V dropped 4 bases and J dropped 4 bases, with 16 bases sitting between them. CDR1 is LGHNA, CDR2 YSLEER, per germline. This CDR3 spans 15 amino acids. CDR3 protein: CASSRTQGGGETQYF. In DNA, the CDR3 is TGCGCCAGCAGCCGTACGCAGGGGGGCGGAGAGACCCAGTACTTC.

This clonotype was seen more than once but under ten times. J is TRBJ2-3 and V is TRBV11-2; D is possibly TRBD1 (5 bases). With 10 bases removed from V and 2 bases from J, the gap between germline ends came to 16 bases. The CDR3 is 14 amino acids. CDR1 is SGHAT and CDR2 is FQNNGV in the germline V gene. As DNA, the CDR3 is TGTGCCACCAGAGGTGGGGCTAACACAGATACGCAGTATTTT. This gives the protein CATRGGANTDTQYF. The whole variable domain, remainder taken from reference TRBV11-2 and TRBJ2-3, is EAGVAQSPRYKIIEKRQSVAFWCNPISGHATLYWYQQILGQGPKLLIQFQNNGVVDDSQLPKDRFSAERLKGVDSTLKIQPAKLEDSAVYLCATRGGANTDTQYFGPGTRLTVL.

V is TRBV7-9 and J is TRBJ1-5; no definite D call. The CDR3 sequence is 14 residues long. The V and J ends lost 0 bases and 4 bases respectively, with 7 bases between them. CDR1 is SEHNR, CDR2 FQNEAQ, per germline (reference sequence). CDR3 nucleotide sequence: TGTGCCAGCAGCTTAGCAGGCGGTAATCAGCCCCAGCATTTT. This translates into CASSLAGGNQPQHF. The whole variable domain, filled in from reference TRBV7-9 and TRBJ1-5, reads DTGVSQNPRHKITKRGQNVTFRCDPISEHNRLYWYRQTLGQGPEFLTYFQNEAQLEKSRLLSDRFSAERPKGSFSTLEIQRTEQGDSAMYLCASSLAGGNQPQHFGDGTRLSIL.

This clonotype was observed a few times. The chain couples TRBV20-1 to TRBJ2-2; perhaps TRBD2 as D (6 bases). CDR1 and CDR2 from the germline V gene are DFQATT and SNEGSKA (reference sequence). Trimming removed 3 bases at V and 6 bases at J, with 20 bases between. CDR3 length: 16 residues. The CDR3 sequence: CSASDTARGEAGELFF. The DNA of the CDR3 is TGCAGTGCTAGCGATACGGCGCGGGGTGAGGCCGGGGAGCTGTTTTTT.

The chain recombines TRBV7-9 with TRBJ2-4, with 8 bases lining up with TRBD2. Trimming removed 5 bases from V and 1 base from J; junction bases left unmatched: 4. Germline CDR1 reads SEHNR; CDR2 reads FQNEAQ (reference sequence). CDR3 length: 15 residues. The CDR3 sequence: CASSQSGGAKNIQYF. Here the CDR3 DNA reads TGTGCCAGCAGCCAGAGCGGGGGTGCCAAAAACATTCAGTACTTC.

This clonotype was seen only once. The genes are TRBV20-1 and TRBJ2-6; D perhaps matches TRBD1 (5 bases). V lost 1 base and J 0 bases, leaving 10 bases between the germline ends. Germline loops: CDR1 DFQATT, CDR2 SNEGSKA (reference sequence). The CDR3 runs to 16 residues. The CDR3 sequence is CSARGRDRSGANVLTF. The CDR3 DNA reads TGCAGTGCTAGAGGCAGGGATCGCTCTGGGGCCAACGTCCTGACTTTC.

This chain uses TRBV20-1 with TRBJ2-3; the match to TRBD2 covers 9 bases. This CDR3 comprises 15 residues. Germline V lookup: CDR1 DFQATT, CDR2 SNEGSKA (reference sequence). The V segment lost 1 base and the J segment 5 bases; nucleotides outside the gene matches: 7. This CDR3 is CSARAPSGDQDTQYF. For the CDR3, the DNA is TGCAGTGCTAGAGCCCCTAGCGGGGATCAAGATACGCAGTATTTT.

The V call is TRBV6-1, the J call TRBJ1-2, with a weak D call TRBD1 (5 bases). Germline CDR1 MNHNS, CDR2 SASEGT. Trimming removed 7 bases at V and 8 bases at J, with 14 bases between. The CDR3 consists of 12 residues. The CDR3 sequence: CASKGTVGGYTF. The CDR3 DNA reads TGTGCCAGCAAGGGGACCGTCGGAGGCTACACCTTC.

The chain employs TRBV24-1 and TRBJ2-1; TRBD1 is a possible D gene (6 bases). V lost 7 bases and J 3 bases, leaving 18 bases between the germline ends. Looked up from germline, CDR1 is KGHDR and CDR2 is SFDVKD. The CDR3 length is 16 residues. In DNA form, the CDR3 reads TGTGCCACCAGGGTCCTACAGGGTTCCTTCTACAATGAGCAGTTCTTC. The encoded protein is CATRVLQGSFYNEQFF.

This sequence joins TRBV5-1 and TRBJ2-3; 7 nucleotides agree with TRBD1. The germline V gene encodes CDR1 SGHRS and CDR2 YFSETQ. The length of the CDR3 is 16 residues. J lost 2 bases, V lost 4 bases, and 10 bases had no gene match. The CDR3 DNA follows: TGCGCCAGCAGCAGAGCCGGGACAGCAACCACAGATACGCAGTATTTT. This encodes CASSRAGTATTDTQYF.

This chain uses TRBV18 with TRBJ1-6; D is unresolved. The germline V gene has CDR1 KGHSH and CDR2 LQKENI. The CDR3 length is 16 residues. Trimming cost V 2 bases and J 9 bases, with 17 bases left between them. CDR3: CASSPFGAGMASPLHF. CDR3 nucleotides: TGTGCCAGCTCACCATTTGGTGCGGGGATGGCTTCACCCCTCCACTTT.

The chain couples TRBV19 to TRBJ1-1; D may be TRBD1 (5 bases). V gave up 0 bases and J gave up 11 bases, with 13 bases separating them. The CDR3 totals 13 residues. The germline V gene has CDR1 LNHDA and CDR2 SQIVND (reference sequence). The CDR3 sequence is CASSIDRGDRAFF. In DNA, the CDR3 is TGTGCCAGTAGTATAGATCGAGGGGATCGCGCTTTCTTT. The whole variable domain, filled in from reference TRBV19 and TRBJ1-1, reads DGGITQSPKYLFRKEGQNVTLSCEQNLNHDAMYWYRQDPGQGLRLIYYSQIVNDFQKGDIAEGYSVSREKKESFPLTVTSAQKNPTAFYLCASSIDRGDRAFFGQGTRLTVV.

V and J are TRBV7-6 and TRBJ2-3; D perhaps matches TRBD1 (5 bases). With 5 bases removed from V and 1 base from J, the gap between germline ends came to 19 bases. Germline-derived CDR1 and CDR2 are SGHVS and FNYEAQ. This CDR3 has 17 residues. The CDR3 here is CASSEASGITRTDTQYF. The CDR3 DNA reads TGTGCCAGCAGCGAAGCCTCAGGGATAACCCGCACAGATACGCAGTATTTT.